This T cell receptor beta chain was identified during a study of T cells after yellow fever vaccination. TCRdb reprocessed the 5' RACE reads with MiXCR, giving one entry per CDR3 protein. The table shows around 500,000 distinct CDR3 sequences, with roughly a fifth occurring only once. There are a few counts of this clonotype. After removal of 5 bases from V and 8 bases from J, the junction contained 7 bases not matched to a gene. Germline values: CDR1 MGHRA, CDR2 YSYEKL. The CDR3 runs 14 residues. The chain combines TRBV4-1 with TRBJ1-4; 8 nucleotides align to TRBD1. The sequencing used PBMCs, collected roughly 23 days after the first yellow fever vaccination. The sequence came from a man between 18 and 29 years old who received the YFV17D yellow fever vaccine. The CDR3 is CASSYRGSREKLFF. The CDR3 coding sequence is TGCGCCAGCAGCTACAGGGGGTCTCGGGAAAAACTGTTTTTT.